The present TCR beta chain was sequenced within a study of patients and donors after allogeneic stem cell transplantation (dated by TCRdb to the early 2020s). This clonotype has a handful of counts. The specificity of this receptor is unknown. Base qualities are not provided; no much larger clone lies one nucleotide away. Library generation was performed with RT-PCR. These reads were obtained on a NextSeq 550. The public reads were run again by TCRdb, first through fastp at Q25 and then through MiXCR, and only productive beta chains were kept. Here each entry gathers all rows of one CDR3 protein and keeps the most common genes and DNA. This sample holds about 150,000 distinct CDR3 sequences; 24% were observed only once. Roughly 26% of the sample is taken by the ten largest. The sequence was collected from a human donor who was either an allogeneic HSCT recipient or a stem cell or donor lymphocyte infusion donor (not recorded which). It is not recorded whose cells these are; they may come from a transplant donor. Material for sequencing was blood, either unsorted or a sorted T cell fraction (not recorded which).

The DNA sequence reads TGTGCCAGCAAAGCGCGGGGGGGCCGGGATGAGCAGTTCTTC. It translates as CASKARGGRDEQFF. The chain was built from TRBV2 and TRBJ2-1; the junction holds 9 bases that match TRBD2. From the cysteine through the phenylalanine, the CDR3 covers 14 amino acids. Only the CDR3 part of the read is kept: 42 bases, read in frame from the first base. Via the germline V gene, CDR1 is SNHLY and CDR2 FYNNEI. V has 7 bases trimmed and J has 8 bases trimmed; junction bases matching no gene number 9.